This is a list of T cell receptor beta chains from one sample in a study of blood T cell repertoires in COVID-19. TCRdb keeps only in-frame clones here, not all; method: immunoSEQ multiplex PCR. Counted here are hundreds of thousands of clones, around nine tenths occurring once; the ten biggest clones make up roughly 0.84%. Sequencing was carried out using peripheral blood. The receptors originated from a man aged 18-30 years with COVID-19, enrolled during active disease. Each CDR3 is given with its conserved first and last residue. The D gene is left open where the match is weak. Only some rows state a clone size, as once, few, many or a class for expanded clones.

TRBV5-1	TRBD1	TRBJ2-1	once	TGCGCCAGCAGCCTGGGAACAGGGGGCGGCAGGGCTAATGAGCAGTTCTTC	CASSLGTGGGRANEQFF
TRBV5-1	.	TRBJ2-1	.	TGCGCCAGCAGCTTGGTTAGGAGGGCCGACTCCTACAATGAGCAGTTCTTC	CASSLVRRADSYNEQFF
TRBV30	TRBD2	TRBJ2-7	.	TGTGCCTGGAGTGCCCCCGGTGTAGCGGGAGTTCACGAGCAGTACTTC	CAWSAPGVAGVHEQYF
TRBV4-1	.	TRBJ1-3	once	TGCGCCAGCAGCCCCGACGGGAACACCATATATTTT	CASSPDGNTIYF
TRBV6-6	TRBD1	TRBJ2-7	.	TGTGCCAGCAGGGGACAGGGGAATAACTACGAGCAGTACTTC	CASRGQGNNYEQYF
TRBV20-1	.	TRBJ2-5	.	TGCAGTGCTAGTGCAGGGCATCACCAAGAGACCCAGTACTTC	CSASAGHHQETQYF
TRBV5-8	TRBD2	TRBJ2-7	.	TGTGCCAGCAGCTTAGGTGGGCTAGCGGGAGGCTACGAGCAGTACTTC	CASSLGGLAGGYEQYF
TRBV7-9	.	TRBJ1-5	.	TGTGCCAGCAGCTCTATAGAGGGGGATCAGCCCCAGCATTTT	CASSSIEGDQPQHF
TRBV19	.	TRBJ2-3	few	TGTGCCAGTACCACGACCAGACAGGCCCAGGATACGCAGTATTTT	CASTTTRQAQDTQYF
TRBV2	TRBD2	TRBJ2-2	.	TGTGCCAGCAGGGGCGTGGCAGCGGGAGTCACCGGGGAGCTGTTTTTT	CASRGVAAGVTGELFF
TRBV15	TRBD1	TRBJ1-4	.	TGTGCCACCAGCAGAGTTGACAGGGGGGAAAAACTGTTTTTT	CATSRVDRGEKLFF
TRBV5-6	.	TRBJ2-2	few	TGTGCCAGCAGCCAAACCGGGACGAACACCGGGGAGCTGTTTTTT	CASSQTGTNTGELFF
TRBV27	.	TRBJ1-4	.	TGTGCCACTGGACAGATCGCAACTAATGAAAAACTGTTTTTT	CATGQIATNEKLFF
TRBV7-9	TRBD1	TRBJ1-1	.	TGTGCCAGCAGCTCGCCCTCCGGGACAGGTGAAGCTTTCTTT	CASSSPSGTGEAFF
TRBV5-4	TRBD1	TRBJ1-5	.	TGTGCCAGCAGCCCGGGGACAGATAGCAATCAGCCCCAGCATTTT	CASSPGTDSNQPQHF
TRBV27	TRBD2	TRBJ2-1	.	TGTGCCAGCAGTTTCATTGGGACTAGCGGGAGTGGATTCTTC	CASSFIGTSGSGFF
TRBV6-6	.	TRBJ2-3	.	TGTGCCAGCAGTCCCCACTCGATCCTAGGGGGGGCAGATACGCAGTATTTT	CASSPHSILGGADTQYF
TRBV25-1	TRBD2	TRBJ2-3	.	TGTGCCAGCAGTCGGTCGATAGCGGGGGGTTTCACAGATACGCAGTATTTT	CASSRSIAGGFTDTQYF
TRBV11-2	TRBD1	TRBJ2-7	.	TGTGCCAGCAGCATCAACCGGGACAGCACCTACGAGCAGTACTTC	CASSINRDSTYEQYF
TRBV7-2	.	TRBJ2-3	few	TGTGCCAGCAGCTGGGGGCCTTTCACAGATACGCAGTATTTT	CASSWGPFTDTQYF
TRBV5-1	.	TRBJ2-4	.	TGCGCCAGCAGCTTGGAGTCAGGAAGGAACATTCAGTACTTC	CASSLESGRNIQYF
TRBV4-1	TRBD1	TRBJ2-7	once	TGCGCCAGCAGCCAAGAAGAGGGACAGGGGGCCTACGAGCAGTACTTC	CASSQEEGQGAYEQYF